A selection of T cell receptor beta chains follows, all from one sample in a study of T cells in Graves' hyperthyroidism and ophthalmopathy. One entry per CDR3 protein results from TCRdb running MiXCR on the multiplex PCR reads. This sample has approximately 690,000 distinct CDR3 sequences, with around 15% found just once. The specimen sequenced was blood. These receptors were obtained from a woman between 45 and 65 years old with Graves' ophthalmopathy. Both conserved end residues are part of each CDR3. Each record gives: J gene, clone size, V gene, D gene, CDR3 DNA, CDR3 protein. The D gene is left open where the match is weak. Only some rows state a clone size, as once, few, many or a class for expanded clones.

j_gene: TRBJ2-3
abundance: many
v_gene: TRBV12-3/TRBV12-4
d_gene: TRBD1
CDR3nt: TGTGCCAGCAGTTTATTTCAGGGGGCCACAAATACGCAGTATTTT
CDR3aa: CASSLFQGATNTQYF

j_gene: TRBJ2-7
abundance: many
v_gene: TRBV7-2
d_gene: -
CDR3nt: TGTGCCAGCAGCTTAGCCAGGGACCCCTCTTGGGAGCAGTACTTC
CDR3aa: CASSLARDPSWEQYF

j_gene: TRBJ1-1
abundance: many
v_gene: TRBV10-3
d_gene: -
CDR3nt: TGTGCCATCAGTACACAGGAGATGAACACTGAAGCTTTCTTT
CDR3aa: CAISTQEMNTEAFF

j_gene: TRBJ2-3
abundance: many
v_gene: TRBV4-2
d_gene: TRBD2
CDR3nt: TGTGCCAGCAGCCAAGTGATCGGCGGGAGCAATACGCAGTATTTT
CDR3aa: CASSQVIGGSNTQYF

j_gene: TRBJ1-1
abundance: many
v_gene: TRBV12-3/TRBV12-4
d_gene: TRBD1
CDR3nt: TGTGCCAGCAGCCTTAGGGCAGGGGGCGCGTCGGAAGCTTTCTTT
CDR3aa: CASSLRAGGASEAFF

j_gene: TRBJ2-1
abundance: -
v_gene: TRBV9
d_gene: TRBD2
CDR3nt: TGTGCCAGCAGCGTCGGGACTAGAGTGTTCGATGAGCAGTTCTTC
CDR3aa: CASSVGTRVFDEQFF

j_gene: TRBJ2-5
abundance: many
v_gene: TRBV28
d_gene: TRBD1
CDR3nt: TGTGCCAGCAGTTTAGGTCTACAGGGGGCCTTGGAGACCCAGTACTTC
CDR3aa: CASSLGLQGALETQYF

j_gene: TRBJ2-5
abundance: many
v_gene: TRBV7-2
d_gene: -
CDR3nt: TGTGCCAGCAGCCTCGGTAGCCTCCCGGAGACCCAGTACTTC
CDR3aa: CASSLGSLPETQYF

j_gene: TRBJ2-4
abundance: many
v_gene: TRBV28
d_gene: TRBD2
CDR3nt: TGTGCCAGCAGCCCGGGGGGGGAGCTGATAAACATTCAGTACTTC
CDR3aa: CASSPGGELINIQYF

j_gene: TRBJ2-7
abundance: many
v_gene: TRBV7-2
d_gene: TRBD2
CDR3nt: TGTGCCAGCAGCTTAGCGATGAGCGGGGTGCTGTCCTACGAGCAGTACTTC
CDR3aa: CASSLAMSGVLSYEQYF

j_gene: TRBJ2-7
abundance: many
v_gene: TRBV28
d_gene: -
CDR3nt: TGTGCCAGCAGTTACGGACTAAACTACGAGCAGTACTTC
CDR3aa: CASSYGLNYEQYF

j_gene: TRBJ1-4
abundance: many
v_gene: TRBV6-6
d_gene: -
CDR3nt: TGTGCCAGCAGTTACGGGGGAGCTAATGAAAAACTGTTTTTT
CDR3aa: CASSYGGANEKLFF

j_gene: TRBJ1-1
abundance: many
v_gene: TRBV5-1
d_gene: -
CDR3nt: TGTGCCAGCAGCGGGGACACTGAAGCTTTCTTT
CDR3aa: CASSGDTEAFF

j_gene: TRBJ1-4
abundance: -
v_gene: TRBV4-2
d_gene: -
CDR3nt: TGTGCCAGCAGCCAAGTCGGGGGGCGGATAAGTGAAAAACTGTTTTTT
CDR3aa: CASSQVGGRISEKLFF

j_gene: TRBJ2-7
abundance: -
v_gene: TRBV6-1
d_gene: TRBD2
CDR3nt: TGTGCCAGCAGCCAGGTGCGGGAGGCGAGCTACGAGCAGTACTTC
CDR3aa: CASSQVREASYEQYF

j_gene: TRBJ2-3
abundance: many
v_gene: TRBV30
d_gene: -
CDR3nt: TGTGCCTGGAGCGTGGGGCTCACAGATACGCAGTATTTT
CDR3aa: CAWSVGLTDTQYF

j_gene: TRBJ2-1
abundance: many
v_gene: TRBV15
d_gene: TRBD2
CDR3nt: TGTGCCACCAAGGGGCGACTAGCGGGAGGTGGGGCCTACAATGAGCAGTTCTTC
CDR3aa: CATKGRLAGGGAYNEQFF

j_gene: TRBJ1-2
abundance: many
v_gene: TRBV9
d_gene: -
CDR3nt: TGTGCCAGCAGCGTAGGGGCGGCCCCTAACTATGGCTACACCTTC
CDR3aa: CASSVGAAPNYGYTF

j_gene: TRBJ2-5
abundance: many
v_gene: TRBV12-3/TRBV12-4
d_gene: -
CDR3nt: TGTGCCAGCAGTTTCGTGGGGGGTCAAGAGACCCAGTACTTC
CDR3aa: CASSFVGGQETQYF

j_gene: TRBJ2-7
abundance: -
v_gene: TRBV12-3/TRBV12-4
d_gene: -
CDR3nt: TGTGCCAGCAGTTTAATGGTAGGAGCGGGCGGACGCGAGCAGTACTTC
CDR3aa: CASSLMVGAGGREQYF

j_gene: TRBJ1-2
abundance: few
v_gene: TRBV15
d_gene: -
CDR3nt: TGTGCCACCAGCGTCCGCCGGGGGCCCTATGGCTACACCTTC
CDR3aa: CATSVRRGPYGYTF